The TCR beta chain under discussion was sequenced for a study of T cells after posttransplantation cyclophosphamide. The CDR3 extends over 12 amino acids. The germline V gene encodes CDR1 WSHSY and CDR2 SAAADI. V was clipped by 5 bases and J by 6 bases, with 7 bases between them. Cyclophosphamide on days +3 and +4 followed busulfan-fludarabine conditioning and a marrow graft. Details on this clone: Its antigen is undetermined.

Overall study findings and caveats: TRB clonality was highly associated with recipient CMV seropositivity and reactivation. Later blood repertoires were often dominated by clones from the donor CD8+ memory compartment. TRB overlap between skin or GI tissue T cells and blood was limited.

The data were produced by immunoSEQ multiplex PCR, yet TCRdb's version contains in-frame clones alone and is incomplete. In the table there are more than 10,000 clones, around 85% of which are singletons. The receptor comes from a female patient in her fifties who received an allogeneic stem cell transplant from a related donor, was CMV-positive, and had no GVHD. The T cells may partly be graft donor cells. Sequenced here: PBMCs, sampled around 2,000 days after allogeneic stem cell transplant with posttransplant cyclophosphamide. The V call is TRBV10-2, the J call TRBJ2-2; D uncertain. The DNA of the CDR3 is TGCGCCAGCAGTCCAGATCCCGGGGAGCTGTTTTTT. This translates into CASSPDPGELFF.